This T cell receptor beta chain derives from a study of blood T cells in healthy people across ages (dated by TCRdb to 2013 to 2016). Turning to the overall study: In model experiments, template switching captured about one uniquely barcoded TCR beta cDNA molecule for every two T cells. Using deep sequencing normalized with unique cDNA molecular identifiers, the study measured how TCR beta repertoire diversity changes with age. Donors were grouped into four age groups: young (average roughly 17 years), middle-aged (about 38), aged (about 60) and long-lived (over 80). Donors of different ages were randomly distributed across sequencing lanes to avoid experimental bias. Using the same blood draw, the study looked at two additional independent replicas of 1 million unique cDNA reads for two donors, one aged 18 to 30 and the other aged 80 or older.

This clonotype was detected a few times. It has no known antigen specificity. Relative to the germline gene, one junction end is altered; a read error may explain this. Study-wide conclusions, independent of this receptor: The CMV infection status of donors was not known, potentially confounding age-related changes in expanded clonotypes. Total diversity estimates from one million sequenced T cells were considered lower bounds and underestimates. As age increased, observed TCR beta diversity per million T cells dropped in a roughly linear way, and a significant reduction was already evident by age 40. Since profiling was done on bulk unsorted PBMCs, naive and antigen-experienced compartments could not be conclusively compared. A strong correlation was found between observed TCR beta diversity and the percentage of naive T cells measured by flow cytometry. Compared with the aged group, more naive CD4+ T cells, fewer expanded clones and increased TCR diversity were shown by the long-lived group, suggesting age selection.

The donors were about 40 Caucasian individuals from Russia, aged roughly 6 to 100 years, who were systemically healthy. Ten milliliters of peripheral blood were drawn from each donor into EDTA-treated Vacutainer tubes. PBMCs were isolated by Ficoll-Paque density-gradient centrifugation, with at least 6 million obtained per sample. Total RNA, at least 5 micrograms per sample, was extracted from PBMCs with Trizol reagent. Naive CD45RAhigh/CD27high T cell percentages were measured by flow cytometry on a PBMC aliquot from every donor. The protocol used for the library was 5' RACE. Sequenced on an Illumina HiSeq 2500. A second PCR of about 7 to 12 cycles was performed with a sample-barcoded 5' primer and a J-beta primer mix. Each TCR beta cDNA molecule received a unique molecular identifier from a template-switch 5' adaptor carrying 12 random nucleotides. Each sample yielded at least 2.5 million CDR3-containing paired-end reads. The Mint cDNA synthesis kit, primed by a TRBC-specific oligonucleotide, was used to synthesize first-strand cDNA from all RNA. All cDNA was treated with uracil-DNA glycosylase and then went through a first 18-cycle PCR with the universal primers M1SS and BC2_uni_R. Concerning the study's data processing: For normalization, 1 million high-quality reads, each with a distinct molecular identifier, were randomly selected from each sample. Instead of being binned into consensus sequences, reads that shared molecular identifiers were thrown out. MiTCR, with a Q25 quality threshold and the strictest error-elimination algorithm, was used for CDR3 identification, clonotype clustering and error correction. A nonparametric unseen species model with Euler transformation was used to estimate a lower bound on total TCR beta diversity. In-frame beta chains were kept once TCRdb had trimmed the public reads at Q25 with fastp and called clones with MiXCR. Here each entry gathers all rows of one CDR3 protein and keeps the most common genes and DNA. Here the V and J calls rest on TCRdb's processing, not on the authors' analysis. Counted in this sample were some 1.5 million distinct CDR3 sequences; under 30% of them appeared once. Jointly, the top ten make up over 7% of the sample.

The CDR3 runs 15 residues from the cysteine to the phenylalanine. The sequence is cut down to CDR3 DNA, 45 bases in frame from base 1. CDR1 is given as MNHEY and CDR2 as SVGAGI, both from the germline V gene. The chain employs TRBV6-5 and TRBJ2-1, with the D segment identity uncertain. The sequencing sample was made of blood. The TCR was taken from a woman aged 25-40 years in good health. The CDR3 protein: CASSYAQTPYSEQFF. The DNA sequence is as follows: TGTGCCAGCAGTTACGCTCAGACGCCTTACAGTGAGCAGTTCTTC.